This T cell receptor (beta chain) appears in the sequencing data of a study of CD8+ T cells in alopecia areata. Study-level findings and limits: With tofacitinib ongoing, many expanded lesional clones persisted in both scalp and blood.

This CDR3 comprises 16 residues. The germline gives CDR1 SEHNR, CDR2 FQNEAQ (reference sequence). After removal of 5 bases from V and 3 bases from J, the junction contained 13 bases not matched to a gene. RNA was isolated and reverse transcribed to cDNA, the sequencing template. Here immunoSEQ multiplex PCR was the method, and the copy in TCRdb shows in-frame clones only, minus some. The table includes approximately 100,000 clones, roughly 56% detected once. In its sample, this clone was seen a few times. Antigen specificity is unknown. The treatment denotes: oral pan-JAK inhibitor, 5-10 mg twice daily.

The receptor was derived from a human donor with alopecia areata. The V gene is TRBV7-9, the J gene TRBJ2-7; 7 bases line up with TRBD1. The sample was CD8+ T cells sorted from blood, taken at roughly week 58, from a patient treated with tofacitinib. Here the CDR3 DNA reads TGTGCCAGCAGCCCCTCGGGACAGTTTCTTGTCTACGAGCAGTACTTC. Residues: CASSPSGQFLVYEQYF.